This T cell receptor beta chain was identified during a study of blood T cell repertoires in COVID-19. Study summary: Acute and convalescent COVID-19 specimens originated in the United States, Italy and Spain. From T cells, B-cell-depleted T cells, or PBMCs came the material, which was cDNA or gDNA.

Per the original data handling: It was from reference gene primer amplification that nucleated cell counts were estimated. The protocol was immunoSEQ multiplex PCR, while the TCRdb copy is restricted to in-frame clones and leaves out a portion. Clone size and V and J calls were adopted from that table, with D and trimming inferred from the DNA. The table shows 130,000 to 150,000 clones, with approximately 80% occurring only once. The CDR3 sequence is 16 residues long. CDR1 is SGHKS and CDR2 is YYEKEE in the germline V gene (reference sequence). Trimming cost V 1 base and J 4 bases, with 15 bases left between them.

The receptor was isolated from a man in his sixties with active or convalescent COVID-19. The specimen sequenced was peripheral blood. The rearrangement uses TRBV5-5 and TRBJ1-5; D gene uncertain. CDR3 protein: CASSLYGSRPNQPQHF. The CDR3 DNA sequence: TGTGCCAGCAGCTTGTATGGCAGCAGGCCTAATCAGCCCCAGCATTTT.